This TCR beta chain stems from a study of regulatory T cells in long-lasting Graves disease. In building TCR beta libraries, iRepertoire HTBI primers were used together with Arm-PCR of CDR3 regions. TCRdb reprocessed the multiplex PCR reads via MiXCR and lists one record per CDR3 protein. The repertoire holds 560,000 or so distinct CDR3 sequences, 15% to 20% seen once, with around 12% in the top ten. Notes on the study in general: Patients with persistent Graves' had lower TCR diversity than newly diagnosed patients.

This clonotype has more than one count but fewer than ten. Its antigen is still unknown. From germline, CDR1 is GTSNPN and CDR2 SVGIG (reference sequence). The germline V and J ends were trimmed by 2 bases and 9 bases, with 14 bases remaining between them. The CDR3 covers 12 residues. Specified time point: newly diagnosed GD, antithyroid drugs for less than 3 months. After RNA was extracted from PBMCs, the TCR library was made from it. This sample was also put to use in a study of T cells in Graves' hyperthyroidism and ophthalmopathy.

The starting material was peripheral blood mononuclear cells (PBMCs), obtained at new diagnosis, from a patient treated with antithyroid drugs. The V gene is TRBV30, the J gene TRBJ2-7; D is unclear. The source of this sequence is a man younger than 35 with Graves disease. The DNA of the CDR3 is TGTGCCTGGAGTTCCTCACGCCACGGGCAGTACTTC. The encoded protein is CAWSSSRHGQYF.